The entry below gives a single T cell receptor beta chain sequence along with its context. Its cognate antigen is unknown. This CDR3 is 12 amino acids long. Per germline, CDR1 LNHDA and CDR2 SQIVND (reference sequence). The V gene lost 5 bases and the J gene lost 7 bases, with 11 bases spanning the gap. This entry comes from a study of cytomegalovirus exposure and HLA in healthy donors. The wider study: Around 85 million unique TCRs from HLA-typed donors were held in an early data release.

Findings and caveats of the study: The authors considered a cluster of highly shared sequence variants likely to be a sequencing artifact. Presence/absence results assume similar sequencing depth per donor, which may not hold.

PCR involved 60 Vbeta and 13 Jbeta primers. Clones were read by immunoSEQ multiplex PCR, and TCRdb kept only the in-frame ones, dropping some. Of about 170,000 clones listed, about 88% were seen once; the top ten hold around 2.6%. V usage is TRBV19 and J usage is TRBJ2-5, with TRBD2 as a possible D gene (6 bases). This sequence originates from a man aged 25 to 40 in good health and CMV-seropositive. Sequencing input: PBMCs. This CDR3 reads CASSALGGTQYF. Written as DNA, the CDR3 is TGTGCCAGTAGTGCCCTGGGAGGGACCCAGTACTTC.